Following are 25 T cell receptor beta chains from one sample sequenced in a study of molecular identifiers for immune sequencing clone quantification. One entry per CDR3 protein, called by TCRdb with MiXCR from the PCR reads. The sample lists tens of thousands of distinct CDR3 sequences, approximately 18% occurring once. Sequencing was carried out using naive CD8+ T cells from blood, with Jurkat cell RNA spiked in. Subset defined: FACS-sorted CD8+CD4-CCR7+CD45RA+ naive T cells. Receptors were obtained from a human donor in good health. Some libraries in this study had Jurkat cell RNA spiked in.

CDR3 residues: CASSPEGNSNQPQHF. CDR3 sequence (DNA): TGTGCCAGTAGTCCGGAGGGTAACAGCAATCAGCCCCAGCATTTT. The V and J genes are TRBV19 and TRBJ1-5; D is ambiguous. Germline V gene sequence: CDR1 LNHDA, CDR2 SQIVND (reference sequence). This CDR3 region has 15 residues. V was cut by 5 bases and J by 1 base, with 12 bases left in between.

This clonotype occurred a few times. The chain carries TRBV11-2 and TRBJ2-1; 13 nucleotides align to TRBD2. V trimming: 1 base; J trimming: 7 bases; junction bases outside the gene matches: 4. This CDR3 is 16 amino acids long. CDR1 is SGHAT and CDR2 is FQNNGV in the germline V gene. CDR3 residues: CASSLAGLAGLNEQFF. CDR3 DNA: TGTGCCAGCAGCTTAGCGGGACTAGCGGGATTGAATGAGCAGTTCTTC. The full variable domain, with the rest looked up from reference TRBV11-2 and TRBJ2-1, is EAGVAQSPRYKIIEKRQSVAFWCNPISGHATLYWYQQILGQGPKLLIQFQNNGVVDDSQLPKDRFSAERLKGVDSTLKIQPAKLEDSAVYLCASSLAGLAGLNEQFFGPGTRLTVL.

At least ten counts were recorded for this clonotype. V usage is TRBV29-1 and J usage is TRBJ1-3; D is unclear. V gave up 7 bases and J gave up 5 bases, with 12 bases separating them. The CDR3 is made up of 12 amino acids. Germline assignment: CDR1 SQVTM and CDR2 ANQGSEA. The CDR3 nucleotides read TGCAGCGCCCAGGTCCCACGAAACACCATATATTTT. Translating gives CSAQVPRNTIYF.

The chain has TRBV19 and TRBJ2-1; possible D gene TRBD1, 5 bases. This CDR3 has 14 residues. Germline CDR1 reads LNHDA; CDR2 reads SQIVND (reference sequence). V was pared by 3 bases and J by 5 bases, with 11 bases between. The DNA for the CDR3 is TGTGCCAGTAGTATTGCGGCAGGGAACAATGAGCAGTTCTTC. Its translation: CASSIAAGNNEQFF.

The table lists this clonotype with many counts. The chain carries TRBV7-3 and TRBJ2-1; D possibly corresponds to TRBD1 (6 bases). Trimming cost V 4 bases and J 7 bases, with 8 bases left between them. Germline V gives CDR1 SGHTA, CDR2 FQGTGA. CDR3 length equals 12 residues. CDR3 sequence reads: CASSSQGNEQFF. For the CDR3, the DNA is TGTGCCAGCAGCTCCCAGGGGAATGAGCAGTTCTTC.

The chain uses TRBV12-3 or TRBV12-4 and TRBJ1-1; no clear D gene. V lost 5 bases to trimming and J lost 4 bases, with 8 bases between them. This CDR3 comprises 12 residues. CDR3 region: CASSNRGTEAFF. The CDR3 DNA reads TGTGCCAGCAGTAACCGGGGCACTGAAGCTTTCTTT.

V gene TRBV4-1 combines with J gene TRBJ2-2, with D uncertain. V lost 2 bases to trimming and J lost 8 bases, with 9 bases between them. The germline V gene encodes CDR1 MGHRA and CDR2 YSYEKL. The CDR3 sequence is 13 residues long. CDR3 amino acids: CASSQIPGGELFF. CDR3 bases: TGCGCCAGCAGCCAAATCCCCGGGGGGGAGCTGTTTTTT.

This clonotype has just a few counts. The chain recombines TRBV15 with TRBJ2-7, with D possibly being TRBD1 (6 bases). Germline loops: CDR1 LNHNV, CDR2 YYDKDF (reference sequence). V was cut by 0 bases and J by 2 bases, with 11 bases left in between. CDR3 length equals 15 residues. Written as DNA, the CDR3 is TGTGCCACCAGCAGAGATAGGACAGACACCTACGAGCAGTACTTC. This codes for CATSRDRTDTYEQYF.

This clonotype was detected many times. The CDR3 DNA reads as TGTGCCAGCAGCTCAACAGACAGAGAACTGTCCTACGAGCAGTACTTC. Protein: CASSSTDRELSYEQYF. V gene TRBV7-9 combines with J gene TRBJ2-7, with a weak D call TRBD1 (5 bases). Germline CDR1 is SEHNR and CDR2 is FQNEAQ (reference sequence). The CDR3 has 16 amino acids. The V gene lost 4 bases and the J gene lost 1 base, with 17 bases spanning the gap.

The chain links TRBV6-2 or TRBV6-3 to TRBJ2-1, with 13 bases matching TRBD2. J was trimmed by 3 bases and V by 4 bases; bases with no gene match: 6. Germline lookup yields CDR1 MNHEY and CDR2 SVGEGT. The CDR3 has 17 amino acids. The CDR3 DNA sequence: TGTGCCAGCAGTTCCCGACTAGCGGGAGGTATCTACAATGAGCAGTTCTTC. Amino acid sequence: CASSSRLAGGIYNEQFF.

This clonotype has ten or more counts. The V call is TRBV6-6, the J call TRBJ2-4, with D perhaps given as TRBD1 or TRBD2 (5 bases each). Trimming took off 2 bases at V and 1 base at J, with 15 bases between the two ends. Germline V gives CDR1 MNHNY, CDR2 SVGAGI (reference sequence). CDR3 size: 17 residues. For the CDR3, the DNA is TGTGCCAGCAGTTACGCCGCTCTCAGGGACGCCAAAAACATTCAGTACTTC. Its translation is CASSYAALRDAKNIQYF.

This clonotype was found many times. The V and J genes are TRBV27 and TRBJ2-1, with TRBD1 as a possible D gene (5 bases). Trimming cost V 5 bases and J 8 bases, with 16 bases left between them. The CDR3 is 14 residues long. Germline V gene lookup returns CDR1 MNHEY and CDR2 SMNVEV (reference sequence). The DNA for the CDR3 is TGTGCCAGCAGTCCCGGACACCGCCGGCATGAGCAGTTCTTC. The encoded protein is CASSPGHRRHEQFF.

This clonotype has only a few counts. This chain connects TRBV7-9 to TRBJ2-1; possible D gene TRBD1, 5 bases. Trimming shortened V by 1 base and J by 6 bases, and 10 bases separated the two germline ends. The CDR3 loop spans 14 amino acids. Germline values: CDR1 SEHNR, CDR2 FQNEAQ (reference sequence). The CDR3 region is CASSLVGRVNEQFF. CDR3 sequence (DNA): TGTGCCAGCAGCTTAGTAGGCAGGGTCAATGAGCAGTTCTTC.

This clonotype occurred many times. The rearrangement uses TRBV6-2 or TRBV6-3 and TRBJ2-1, with a possible D match to TRBD1 (6 bases). V was trimmed by 7 bases and J by 0 bases, leaving 16 bases between them. Germline V CDR1 and CDR2: MNHEY, SVGEGT. The CDR3 covers 16 residues. In DNA, the CDR3 is TGTGCCAGCAACCAGGGGCGCCCCAGCTCCTACAATGAGCAGTTCTTC. It is translated as CASNQGRPSSYNEQFF.

This clonotype was found once. This sequence may be a read error, since a much larger clone differs from it by one base. This chain joins TRBV28 and TRBJ1-1; D is possibly TRBD1 (5 bases). This CDR3 spans 15 amino acids. Germline CDR1 and CDR2: MDHEN and SYDVKM. Written as DNA, the CDR3 is TGTGCCAGCGGTTTTTTCGGGGGGGTTGGGACTGAAGCTTTCTTT. The encoded protein is CASGFFGGVGTEAFF.

This clonotype has at least ten counts. The chain recombines TRBV20-1 with TRBJ1-1; 11 positions agree with TRBD1. The CDR3 spans 18 residues. The junction had 10 bases not matched to a gene; V was cut back by 1 base and J by 0 bases. In germline, CDR1 is DFQATT, CDR2 SNEGSKA (reference sequence). CDR3 amino acids: CSARGIWDRGEMNTEAFF. DNA for the CDR3: TGCAGTGCTAGAGGGATATGGGACAGGGGGGAGATGAACACTGAAGCTTTCTTT.

This clonotype appeared a few times. In this CDR3 the conserved last residue, phenylalanine or tryptophan, is missing, so a read error is likely. The chain carries TRBV4-1 and TRBJ1-2, with D possibly matching TRBD1 (5 bases). The CDR3 totals 13 residues. Germline-derived CDR1 and CDR2 are MGHRA and YSYEKL. With 3 bases removed from V and 5 bases from J, the gap between germline ends came to 10 bases. CDR3: CASSQKGSYGYTS. The CDR3 bases are TGCGCCAGCAGCCAGAAGGGGTCTTATGGCTACACCTCC.

This clonotype was observed many times. The chain recombines TRBV7-9 with TRBJ1-1, with 7 positions matching TRBD1. J gave up 4 bases and V 7 bases, and 6 bases lay outside the gene matches. The CDR3 consists of 13 residues. Per germline, CDR1 SEHNR and CDR2 FQNEAQ (reference sequence). The CDR3 sequence: CASKPDRATEAFF. The CDR3 nucleotides are TGTGCCAGCAAACCCGACAGGGCCACTGAAGCTTTCTTT.

This clonotype was counted ten times or more. The rearrangement links TRBV6-2 or TRBV6-3 to TRBJ2-4, with 7 bases fitting TRBD2. The CDR3 consists of 14 residues. Germline CDR1 and CDR2: MNHEY and SVGEGT. V shed 4 bases and J 3 bases; nucleotides not matched to a gene: 3. CDR3 amino acids: CASSWEGIKNIQYF. DNA of the CDR3: TGTGCCAGCAGTTGGGAGGGCATCAAAAACATTCAGTACTTC.

This clonotype has just a few counts. CDR3: CSARRLADNEQFF. Here the CDR3 DNA reads TGCAGTGCACGACGACTAGCGGACAATGAGCAGTTCTTC. V usage is TRBV20-1 and J usage is TRBJ2-1, with 9 bases identical to TRBD2. Looked up from germline, CDR1 is DFQATT and CDR2 is SNEGSKA (reference sequence). This CDR3 spans 13 amino acids. Germline trimming cut 6 bases from V and 5 bases from J; bases unmatched to any gene: 5.

A word on this clonotype: Germline is not matched at one junction end, which may reflect a read error. The V and J genes are TRBV29-1 and TRBJ2-1; weak D call: TRBD2 (6 bases). Germline lookup yields CDR1 SQVTM and CDR2 ANQGSEA. The CDR3 covers 13 residues. CDR3 sequence (DNA): TGCAGCGTTGGAGGCGGGACCAACAATGGGCAGTTCTTC. Its translation is CSVGGGTNNGQFF.

The table lists this clonotype with many counts. V and J are TRBV11-2 and TRBJ1-1; 7 nucleotides align to TRBD1. Germline V gene data show CDR1 as SGHAT and CDR2 as FQNNGV. The CDR3 is 20 amino acids. V gave up 6 bases and J gave up 2 bases; unmatched junction bases: 24. CDR3: CASSTTRIAPPGQDNTEAFF. Written as DNA, the CDR3 is TGTGCCAGCAGTACCACCCGTATCGCCCCTCCCGGACAGGACAACACTGAAGCTTTCTTT.

On this clonotype itself: With a much larger clone just one base away, this may be a read error. The chain combines TRBV20-1 with TRBJ2-7; TRBD2 agrees at 8 bases. The CDR3 is 13 amino acids. Germline V gene lookup returns CDR1 DFQATT and CDR2 SNEGSKA (reference sequence). Losses at the gene ends were 2 bases for V and 5 bases for J; bases not matched to a gene: 5. The chain's CDR3 is CSARSSGTHEQYF. The CDR3, as DNA: TGCAGTGCTAGAAGTAGCGGGACCCACGAGCAGTACTTC.

With regard to this clonotype: Germline is not matched at one junction end, which may reflect a read error. The V gene is TRBV5-3, the J gene TRBJ2-7; 9 nucleotides align to TRBD2. TRBV5-3 is treated as an ORF (open reading frame) with a function not yet certain. CDR3 size: 15 residues. The CDR3 DNA follows: TGTGCCAGCAGCTTGCTGGCGGGAGGGCCGGACGAGCAGTACTTC. It specifies CASSLLAGGPDEQYF.

The J gene is TRBJ2-1, the V gene TRBV3-1, with a tentative D call TRBD1 (5 bases). Germline CDR1 is LGHDT and CDR2 is YNNKEL (reference sequence). The CDR3 contains 14 residues. Deletions cut 3 bases from V and 4 bases from J, with 10 bases between. CDR3 DNA sequence: TGTGCCAGCAGCCAGTACAGGACGTACAATGAGCAGTTCTTC. Amino acid sequence: CASSQYRTYNEQFF.